This paragraph reports one T cell receptor beta chain. CDR3 length equals 13 residues. Trimming removed 7 bases from V and 4 bases from J; junction bases left unmatched: 4. Germline V gene data show CDR1 as SQVTM and CDR2 as ANQGSEA. The data were obtained in a study of blood T cell repertoires in COVID-19. The overall study: Acute and convalescent COVID-19 samples came from the United States, Italy and Spain. T cells, B-cell-depleted T cells, or PBMCs supplied cDNA or gDNA.

Original processing notes: It was from reference gene primer amplification that nucleated cell counts were estimated. Sequenced by immunoSEQ multiplex PCR; TCRdb stores in-frame clones only, minus some. That table furnishes V, J and clone size, whereas the DNA furnished D and trimming. There are some 40,000 clones in the sample; around four fifths occur only once, and more than 14% lies in the top ten. The receptor's source is a man between 45 and 60 years old with active or convalescent COVID-19. What was sequenced was peripheral blood. The rearrangement joins TRBV29-1 to TRBJ1-3; 10 bases match TRBD1. The CDR3 DNA reads as TGCAGCGCTGCGGGACAGGGGGGAAACACCATATATTTT. This sequence encodes CSAAGQGGNTIYF. The whole variable domain, filled in from reference TRBV29-1 and TRBJ1-3, reads SAVISQKPSRDICQRGTSLTIQCQVDSQVTMMFWYRQQPGQSLTLIATANQGSEATYESGFVIDKFPISRPNLTFSTLTVSNMSPEDSSIYLCSAAGQGGNTIYFGEGSWLTVV.